The clone carrying this T cell receptor (beta chain) was seen only once. This record comes from a study of blood T cell repertoires in COVID-19. The repertoire was sequenced with immunoSEQ multiplex PCR; TCRdb's copy has only in-frame clones and lacks some. This table holds 380,000 or so clones, around 90% found once. Germline CDR1 reads MNHNS; CDR2 reads SASEGT. The CDR3 spans 13 residues. Trimming took off 3 bases at V and 3 bases at J, with 8 bases between the two ends. The genes are TRBV6-1 and TRBJ1-1; D remains unclear. The clonotype comes from a woman between 40 and 50 years old with acute COVID-19. Specimen: PBMCs or T cells enriched from blood (not recorded which). The CDR3 is CASSETLDTEAFF. The CDR3 DNA sequence: TGTGCCAGCAGTGAGACATTGGACACTGAAGCTTTCTTT.